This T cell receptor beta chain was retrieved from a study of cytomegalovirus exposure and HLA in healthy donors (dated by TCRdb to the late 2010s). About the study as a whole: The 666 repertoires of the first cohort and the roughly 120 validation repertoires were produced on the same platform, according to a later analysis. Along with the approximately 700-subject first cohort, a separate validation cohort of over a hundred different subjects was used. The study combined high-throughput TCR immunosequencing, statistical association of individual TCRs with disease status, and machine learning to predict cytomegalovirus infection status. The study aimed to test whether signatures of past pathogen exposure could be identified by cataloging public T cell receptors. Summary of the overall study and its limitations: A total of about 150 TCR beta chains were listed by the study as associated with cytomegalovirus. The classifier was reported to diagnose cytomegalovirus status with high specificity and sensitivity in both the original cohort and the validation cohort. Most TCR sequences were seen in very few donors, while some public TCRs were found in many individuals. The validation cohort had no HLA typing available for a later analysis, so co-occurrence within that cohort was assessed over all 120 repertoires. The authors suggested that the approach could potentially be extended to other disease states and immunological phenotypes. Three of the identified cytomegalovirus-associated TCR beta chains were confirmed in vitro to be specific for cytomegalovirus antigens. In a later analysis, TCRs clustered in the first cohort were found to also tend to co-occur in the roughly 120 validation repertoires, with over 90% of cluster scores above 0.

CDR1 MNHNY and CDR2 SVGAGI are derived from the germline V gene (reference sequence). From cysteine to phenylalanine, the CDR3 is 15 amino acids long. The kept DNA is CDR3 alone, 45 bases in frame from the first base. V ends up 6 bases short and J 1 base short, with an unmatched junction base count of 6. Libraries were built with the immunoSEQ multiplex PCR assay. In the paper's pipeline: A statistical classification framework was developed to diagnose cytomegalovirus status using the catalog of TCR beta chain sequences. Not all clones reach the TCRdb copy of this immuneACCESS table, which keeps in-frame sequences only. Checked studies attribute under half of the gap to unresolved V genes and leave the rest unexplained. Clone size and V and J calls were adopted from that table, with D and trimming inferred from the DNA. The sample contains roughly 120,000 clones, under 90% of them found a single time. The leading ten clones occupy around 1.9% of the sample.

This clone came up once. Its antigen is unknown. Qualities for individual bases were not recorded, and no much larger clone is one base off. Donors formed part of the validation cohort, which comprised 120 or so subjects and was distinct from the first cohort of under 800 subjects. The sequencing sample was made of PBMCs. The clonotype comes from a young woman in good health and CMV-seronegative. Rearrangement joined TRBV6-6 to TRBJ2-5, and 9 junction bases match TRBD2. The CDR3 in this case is CASSLTSGPQETQYF. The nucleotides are TGTGCCAGCAGCTTGACTAGCGGACCCCAAGAGACCCAGTACTTC.